This T cell receptor (beta chain) was sequenced in a study of T cell responses to AZD1222 COVID-19 vaccine. Looking at the study overall: Whether given at about 4 or about 12 weeks, second doses were pooled. Study findings and constraints: Clonal diversity was possibly underestimated; the donors were predominantly white British and more often female.

The table lists this clone with a few counts. Its antigen is undetermined. Data came from immunoSEQ multiplex PCR; TCRdb stores just in-frame clones and leaves some out. The sample lists around 110,000 clones; more than 70% were seen once. The germline V gene has CDR1 SNHLY and CDR2 FYNNEI. Deletions cut 1 base from V and 0 bases from J, with 10 bases between. The CDR3 is 17 residues long. V gene TRBV2 combines with J gene TRBJ2-6; no clear D. This clonotype originated in an adult in good health. The sample in question was peripheral blood, obtained on day 0 of AZD1222 vaccination. CDR3 in amino acids: CASSEGVPLSGANVLTF. CDR3 bases: TGTGCCAGCAGTGAAGGCGTTCCCCTCTCTGGGGCCAACGTCCTGACTTTC.